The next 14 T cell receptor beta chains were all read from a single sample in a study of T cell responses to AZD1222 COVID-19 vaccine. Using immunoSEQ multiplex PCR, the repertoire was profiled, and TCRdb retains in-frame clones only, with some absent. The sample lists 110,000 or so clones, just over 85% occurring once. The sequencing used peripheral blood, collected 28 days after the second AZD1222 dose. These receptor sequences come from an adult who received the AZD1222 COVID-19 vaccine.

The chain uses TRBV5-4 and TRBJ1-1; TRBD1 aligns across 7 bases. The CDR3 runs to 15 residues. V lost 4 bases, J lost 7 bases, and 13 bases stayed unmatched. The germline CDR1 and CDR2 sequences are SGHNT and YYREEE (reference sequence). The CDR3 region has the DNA TGTGCCAGCAGCGGGAACAGGGGCCCCTTTTTTGAAGCTTTCTTT. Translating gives CASSGNRGPFFEAFF.

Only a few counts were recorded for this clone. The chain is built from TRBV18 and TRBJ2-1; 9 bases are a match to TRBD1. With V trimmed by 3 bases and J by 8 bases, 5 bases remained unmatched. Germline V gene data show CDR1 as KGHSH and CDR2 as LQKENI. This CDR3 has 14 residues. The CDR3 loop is CASSPLGQGDEQFF. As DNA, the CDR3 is TGTGCCAGCTCACCCCTGGGACAGGGCGATGAGCAGTTCTTC.

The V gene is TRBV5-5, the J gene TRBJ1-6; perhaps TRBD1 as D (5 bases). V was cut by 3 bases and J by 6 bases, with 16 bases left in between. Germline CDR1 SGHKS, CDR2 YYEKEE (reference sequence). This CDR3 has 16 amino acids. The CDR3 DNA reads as TGTGCCAGCAGCTCCCCGGGCGGGGCTCTTAATTCACCCCTCCACTTT. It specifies CASSSPGGALNSPLHF. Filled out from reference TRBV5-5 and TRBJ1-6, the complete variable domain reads DAGVTQSPTHLIKTRGQQVTLRCSPISGHKSVSWYQQVLGQGPQFIFQYYEKEERGRGNFPDRFSARQFPNYSSELNVNALLLGDSALYLCASSSPGGALNSPLHFGNGTRLTVT.

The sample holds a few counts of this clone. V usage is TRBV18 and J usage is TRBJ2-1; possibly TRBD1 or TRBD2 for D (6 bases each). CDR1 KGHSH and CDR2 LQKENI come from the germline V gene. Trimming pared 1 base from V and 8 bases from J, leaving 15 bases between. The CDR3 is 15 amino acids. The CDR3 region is CASSPLQGTGDEQFF. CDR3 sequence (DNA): TGTGCCAGCTCACCACTCCAGGGGACGGGGGATGAGCAGTTCTTC.

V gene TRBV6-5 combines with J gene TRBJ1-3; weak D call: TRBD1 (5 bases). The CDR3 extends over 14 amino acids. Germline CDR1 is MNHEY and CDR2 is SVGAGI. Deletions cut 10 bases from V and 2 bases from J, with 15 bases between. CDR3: CATGRDVTGNTIYF. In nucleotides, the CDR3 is TGTGCCACAGGTCGGGACGTAACTGGAAACACCATATATTTT.

For the CDR3, the DNA is TGTGCCAGCAGGCTATACACTGAAGCTTTCTTT. It yields the protein CASRLYTEAFF. J is TRBJ1-1 and V is TRBV2; D gene ambiguous. The germline V gene has CDR1 SNHLY and CDR2 FYNNEI. The ends were cut back, 6 bases at V and 3 bases at J, with 5 bases in the middle. The CDR3 runs to 11 residues. Based on the CDR3 plus reference TRBV2 and TRBJ1-1, the full variable domain is EPEVTQTPSHQVTQMGQEVILRCVPISNHLYFYWYRQILGQKVEFLVSFYNNEISEKSEIFDDQFSVERPDGSNFTLKIRSTKLEDSAMYFCASRLYTEAFFGQGTRLTVV.

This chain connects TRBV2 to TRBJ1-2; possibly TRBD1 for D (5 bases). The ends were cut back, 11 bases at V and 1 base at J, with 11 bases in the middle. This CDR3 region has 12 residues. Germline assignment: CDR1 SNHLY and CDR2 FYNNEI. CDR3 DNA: TGTGCCGGGGGGACGGTTAACTATGGCTACACCTTC. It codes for CAGGTVNYGYTF.

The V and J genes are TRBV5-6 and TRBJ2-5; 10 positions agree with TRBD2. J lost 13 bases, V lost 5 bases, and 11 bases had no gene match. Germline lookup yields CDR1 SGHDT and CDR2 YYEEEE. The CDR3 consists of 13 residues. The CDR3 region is CASRIGRSGRGYF. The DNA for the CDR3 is TGTGCCAGCAGGATTGGCCGGAGCGGGAGGGGGTACTTC.

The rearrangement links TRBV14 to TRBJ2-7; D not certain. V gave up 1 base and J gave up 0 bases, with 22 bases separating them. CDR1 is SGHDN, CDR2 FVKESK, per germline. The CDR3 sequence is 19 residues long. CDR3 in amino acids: CASSQAYRIGVPSSYEQYF. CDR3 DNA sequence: TGTGCCAGCAGCCAAGCCTATAGAATTGGGGTGCCGAGCTCCTACGAGCAGTACTTC.

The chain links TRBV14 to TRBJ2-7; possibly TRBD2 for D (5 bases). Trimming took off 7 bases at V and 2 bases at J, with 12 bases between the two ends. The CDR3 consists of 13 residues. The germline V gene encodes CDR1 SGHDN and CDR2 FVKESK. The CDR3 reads CASTPSGTYEQYF. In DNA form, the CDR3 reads TGTGCCAGCACCCCTTCCGGGACCTACGAGCAGTACTTC.

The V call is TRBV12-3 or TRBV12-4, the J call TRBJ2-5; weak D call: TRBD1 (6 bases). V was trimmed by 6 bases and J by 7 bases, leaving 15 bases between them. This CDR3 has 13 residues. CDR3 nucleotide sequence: TGTGCCAGCAGGGGGGCAGGGTTGGTGACCCAGTACTTC. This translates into CASRGAGLVTQYF.

CDR3 sequence reads: CASSQDPGLGEKLFF. The DNA for the CDR3 is TGTGCCAGCAGCCAAGATCCAGGGCTCGGTGAAAAACTGTTTTTT. The J gene is TRBJ1-4, the V gene TRBV14; weak D call: TRBD1 (5 bases). Per germline, CDR1 SGHDN and CDR2 FVKESK. Trimming shortened V by 0 bases and J by 7 bases, and 12 bases separated the two germline ends. The CDR3 extends over 15 amino acids. Drawing the rest from reference TRBV14 and TRBJ1-4, the complete variable domain is EAGVTQFPSHSVIEKGQTVTLRCDPISGHDNLYWYRRVMGKEIKFLLHFVKESKQDESGMPNNRFLAERTGGTYSTLKVQPAELEDSGVYFCASSQDPGLGEKLFFGSGTQLSVL.

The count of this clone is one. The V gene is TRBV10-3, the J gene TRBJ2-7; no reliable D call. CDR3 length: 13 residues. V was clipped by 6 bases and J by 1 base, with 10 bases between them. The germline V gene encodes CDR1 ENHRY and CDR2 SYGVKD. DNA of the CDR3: TGTGCCATCAGCGGTACCTCATCCTACGAGCAGTACTTC. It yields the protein CAISGTSSYEQYF.

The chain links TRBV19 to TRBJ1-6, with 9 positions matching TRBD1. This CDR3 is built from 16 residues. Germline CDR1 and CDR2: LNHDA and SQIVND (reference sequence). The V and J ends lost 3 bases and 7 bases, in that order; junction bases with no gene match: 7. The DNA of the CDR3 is TGTGCCAGTAGTATCAGGACAGGGGAGAGGAATTCACCCCTCCACTTT. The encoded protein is CASSIRTGERNSPLHF.